This T cell receptor beta chain was sequenced during a study of PD-1 blockade in mismatch repair-deficient tumors. Repertoires were generated with immunoSEQ multiplex PCR, while TCRdb's copy carries only in-frame clones and drops some. The repertoire holds 100,000 or so clones, with 82% as singletons. The CDR3 consists of 15 residues. Losses at the gene ends were 5 bases for V and 2 bases for J; bases not matched to a gene: 7. CDR1 is MNHEY and CDR2 is SMNVEV in the germline V gene (reference sequence). This TCR was recovered from an adult with mismatch repair-deficient cancer. The specimen was peripheral blood, collected 30 to 36 weeks after starting pembrolizumab. The chain employs TRBV27 and TRBJ2-7, with 9 bases lining up with TRBD1. In DNA, the CDR3 is TGTGCCAGCAGTGTGATACAGGGGGCGACCTACGAGCAGTACTTC. Translation gives CASSVIQGATYEQYF.